The T cell receptor beta chain under discussion was sequenced for a study of Graves' ophthalmopathy and Graves' hyperthyroidism. Amplification targeted the TCR beta CDR3 regions, with RNA transcripts as the source material. HTBI primers were employed in first-round RT-PCR, then a second-round multiplex PCR followed. Using its own MiXCR run on the multiplex PCR reads, TCRdb lists one record per CDR3 protein. Here the sample spans 450,000 to 600,000 distinct CDR3 sequences, under 40% being singletons. Findings and caveats of the study: With around 65% sensitivity and 72% to 80% specificity, the model predicted ophthalmopathy progression.

The V gene lost 4 bases and the J gene lost 5 bases, with 11 bases spanning the gap. CDR3 size: 13 residues. Germline V lookup: CDR1 LGHDT, CDR2 YNNKEL (reference sequence). This clonotype appeared many times. Its antigen is not known. Hyperthyroidism patients, aged 18 to 65, were newly diagnosed, under 2 months' duration. Other autoimmune disease, uncontrolled infection, pregnancy and lactation led to exclusion. The authors diagnosed from clinical symptoms, serum thyroxine, TRAb, thyroid ultrasound and orbital computed tomography. Sequencing input: peripheral blood or thyroid tissue (not recorded which). V gene TRBV3-1 combines with J gene TRBJ2-5, with a tentative D call TRBD1 (6 bases). This clonotype originated in an adult man with Graves' hyperthyroidism. CDR3 loop: CASSPGQWETQYF. CDR3 DNA sequence: TGTGCCAGCAGCCCCGGACAGTGGGAGACCCAGTACTTC.